This TCR beta chain was profiled in a study of beta chain features in type 1 diabetes. This clone came up many times. The sequenced template was cDNA made from the entire isolated RNA. Clones were sequenced by immunoSEQ multiplex PCR, and TCRdb holds only the in-frame ones, with some missing. This table has about 150,000 clones, around 8.7% appearing once. Averaging approximately 120 mL, one heparinised blood draw was given by each donor. Germline V gene lookup returns CDR1 SQVTM and CDR2 ANQGSEA. CDR3 length: 13 residues. After removal of 6 bases from V and 7 bases from J, the junction contained 7 bases not matched to a gene.

Specimen: central memory CD4+ T cells from blood. The clonotype comes from a young man in good health. J is TRBJ1-5 and V is TRBV29-1; 9 bases map to TRBD1. The CDR3 here is CSVIVTGGQPQHF. The CDR3 DNA reads TGCAGCGTCATAGTCACAGGGGGCCAGCCCCAGCATTTT.